These 23 T cell receptor beta chains were sequenced from one sample in a study of blood T cell repertoires in COVID-19 (dated by TCRdb to 2018 to 2021). Library preparation employed the immunoSEQ multiplex PCR assay. This is the immuneACCESS table as TCRdb keeps it, with only in-frame sequences that have V and J called. A part of the clones is gone; compared with another copy, unresolved V genes explain less than half, and the rest is unexplained. The sample profile shows about 51,000 clones; around 87% of them were found once. The top ten hold 6% to 7% of the sample. The sample comprised peripheral blood. The receptors here all came from a man aged 50 to 60 with active COVID-19.

The chain employs TRBV19 and TRBJ2-6; weak D call: TRBD2 (6 bases). CDR1 and CDR2 from the germline V gene are LNHDA and SQIVND (reference sequence). Trimming shortened V by 9 bases and J by 4 bases, and 16 bases separated the two germline ends. This CDR3 contains 15 residues. CDR3 protein: CASGEDPAGANVLTF. CDR3 bases: TGTGCCAGCGGGGAGGATCCGGCCGGGGCCAACGTCCTGACTTTC.

The CDR3 sequence is CASSPALGGNNSPLHF. DNA for the CDR3: TGTGCCAGCTCACCGGCCCTCGGGGGTAATAATTCACCCCTCCACTTT. The V gene is TRBV18, the J gene TRBJ1-6, with D perhaps matching TRBD1 (5 bases). The CDR3 totals 16 residues. Germline V gene sequence: CDR1 KGHSH, CDR2 LQKENI. The V end was cut by 3 bases, the J end by 5 bases, with 14 bases between.

This clone was counted a single time. CDR3 sequence (DNA): TGTGCCAGCAGCCCTAACTACGCAGATACGCAGTATTTT. Its protein is CASSPNYADTQYF. The rearrangement uses TRBV5-6 and TRBJ2-3; no clear D. Germline V CDR1 and CDR2: SGHDT, YYEEEE. Between the trimmed V and J ends, which lost 4 bases and 4 bases, there was a span of 10 bases. The CDR3 contains 13 residues.

This clone was observed a handful of times. The chain combines TRBV3-1 (or the pseudogene TRBV3-2) with TRBJ1-3; 7 positions agree with TRBD1. This CDR3 is 15 amino acids long. J was trimmed by 4 bases and V by 0 bases; bases with no gene match: 3. The germline V gene has CDR1 LGHDT and CDR2 YNNKEL (reference sequence). For the CDR3, the DNA is TGTGCCAGCAGCCAAGATCCAGGGGGAGGAAACACCATATATTTT. Protein: CASSQDPGGGNTIYF.

CDR3 nucleotides: TGTGCCAGCAGTTACTCGATGGGGCTAGCGGGTAGCGAGCAGTACTTC. This sequence encodes CASSYSMGLAGSEQYF. The chain couples TRBV6-6 to TRBJ2-7, with 8 bases that match TRBD2. The CDR3 has 16 amino acids. The J segment lost 6 bases and the V segment lost 0 bases, leaving 10 bases of the junction unmatched. The germline V gene encodes CDR1 MNHNY and CDR2 SVGAGI (reference sequence).

This rearrangement joins TRBV12-3 or TRBV12-4 to TRBJ2-3; no reliable D call. V was trimmed by 4 bases and J by 11 bases, leaving 10 bases between them. CDR3 length: 11 residues. DNA for the CDR3: TGTGCCAGCAGTTCTGCAGGTCTGCAGTATTTT. It encodes CASSSAGLQYF.

The J gene is TRBJ1-5, the V gene TRBV7-2, with no clear D. Trimming took off 2 bases at V and 4 bases at J, with 9 bases between the two ends. Per germline, CDR1 SGHTA and CDR2 FQGNSA. The CDR3 has 14 amino acids. CDR3: CASSLRGGNQPQHF. As DNA, the CDR3 is TGTGCCAGCAGCTTAAGAGGCGGGAATCAGCCCCAGCATTTT.

The rearrangement uses TRBV3-1 (or the pseudogene TRBV3-2) and TRBJ1-2; D is ambiguous. The CDR3 sequence is 15 residues long. V was clipped by 1 base and J by 4 bases, with 13 bases between them. Germline CDR1 reads LGHDT; CDR2 reads YNNKEL (reference sequence). The DNA of the CDR3 is TGTGCCAGCAGCCAAGGACGGGATGCCCTCTATGGCTACACCTTC. Translating gives CASSQGRDALYGYTF.

J is TRBJ2-2 and V is TRBV18; D is possibly TRBD2 (5 bases). The CDR3 extends over 14 amino acids. V was cut by 8 bases and J by 1 base, with 11 bases left in between. CDR1 is KGHSH, CDR2 LQKENI, per germline. CDR3 nucleotides: TGTGCCAGCCCACAAGGAGGGAACACCGGGGAGCTGTTTTTT. Its protein is CASPQGGNTGELFF.

This chain uses TRBV6-1 with TRBJ1-5; TRBD1 might be the D (5 bases). This CDR3 region has 15 residues. V was trimmed by 1 base and J by 9 bases, leaving 16 bases between them. Looked up from germline, CDR1 is MNHNS and CDR2 is SASEGT. CDR3 sequence: CASSEGTAGARPQHF. The CDR3 DNA is TGTGCCAGCAGTGAAGGCACGGCTGGGGCTCGGCCCCAGCATTTT.

The chain links TRBV3-1 (or the pseudogene TRBV3-2) to TRBJ2-1; TRBD2 aligns across 8 bases. With 3 bases clipped from V and 4 bases from J, the junction kept 8 bases outside the gene matches. The CDR3 contains 16 residues. From germline, CDR1 is LGHDT and CDR2 YNNKEL (reference sequence). CDR3 loop: CASSHHLAGSYNEQFF. The DNA for the CDR3 is TGTGCCAGCAGCCACCATCTAGCGGGCTCTTACAATGAGCAGTTCTTC.

The chain joins TRBV25-1 to TRBJ2-5, with D possibly being TRBD2 (7 bases). This CDR3 region has 14 residues. Deletions cut 1 base from V and 4 bases from J, with 10 bases between. Germline V gives CDR1 MGHDK, CDR2 SYGVNS. CDR3 region: CASSELGGGETQYF. In nucleotides, the CDR3 is TGTGCCAGCAGTGAATTAGGGGGGGGAGAGACCCAGTACTTC. Based on the CDR3 plus reference TRBV25-1 and TRBJ2-5, the full variable domain is EADIYQTPRYLVIGTGKKITLECSQTMGHDKMYWYQQDPGMELHLIHYSYGVNSTEKGDLSSESTVSRIRTEHFPLTLESARPSHTSQYLCASSELGGGETQYFGPGTRLLVL.

V usage is TRBV11-2 and J usage is TRBJ2-5, with D perhaps TRBD2 (6 bases). CDR3 length: 15 amino acids. With 3 bases removed from V and 5 bases from J, the gap between germline ends came to 16 bases. Germline V gene data show CDR1 as SGHAT and CDR2 as FQNNGV. For the CDR3, the DNA is TGTGCCAGCAGCTTGGCTGCCGGGGGTGGGGAGACCCAGTACTTC. Its protein is CASSLAAGGGETQYF.

The chain has TRBV2 and TRBJ2-7; D gene ambiguous. The V gene lost 8 bases and the J gene lost 4 bases, with 12 bases spanning the gap. CDR1 SNHLY and CDR2 FYNNEI come from the germline V gene. The CDR3 runs 12 residues. DNA of the CDR3: TGTGCCAGCGGGCTAAATCAGTACGAGCAGTACTTC. Its translation is CASGLNQYEQYF.

This clone was seen once. The chain recombines TRBV7-2 with TRBJ2-7, with 10 bases aligning to TRBD2. The CDR3 covers 16 residues. Germline CDR1 reads SGHTA; CDR2 reads FQGNSA. J was trimmed by 0 bases and V by 6 bases; bases with no gene match: 8. The CDR3 protein is CASRPLAGGDSYEQYF. The DNA for the CDR3 is TGTGCCAGCAGGCCCTTAGCGGGGGGTGACTCCTACGAGCAGTACTTC.

J is TRBJ1-4 and V is TRBV3-1 (or the pseudogene TRBV3-2), with TRBD1 matching 7 bases. V lost 4 bases and J lost 5; bases outside the gene matches: 7. CDR1 is LGHDT, CDR2 YNNKEL, per germline (reference sequence). The CDR3 has 15 residues. The CDR3 nucleotides are TGTGCCAGCAGCCCTTGGGACAGTGCGAATGAAAAACTGTTTTTT. This sequence encodes CASSPWDSANEKLFF.

In its sample, this clone was seen once. The gene calls are TRBV5-4 and TRBJ2-7, with 7 bases that match TRBD2. Germline assignment: CDR1 SGHNT and CDR2 YYREEE (reference sequence). The V and J ends lost 2 bases and 7 bases, in that order; junction bases with no gene match: 6. This CDR3 has 13 residues. CDR3 loop: CASSFGGGWEQYF. The CDR3 DNA reads as TGTGCCAGCAGCTTTGGCGGGGGTTGGGAGCAGTACTTC.

This clone has just one count. V usage is TRBV29-1 and J usage is TRBJ1-1, with 9 bases lining up with TRBD1. Germline assignment: CDR1 SQVTM and CDR2 ANQGSEA. This CDR3 spans 12 amino acids. Trimming took 6 bases from V and 7 from J; bases not matched to a gene: 6. In DNA form, the CDR3 reads TGCAGCGTCCCACAGGGGGCGAGTGAAGCTTTCTTT. Protein: CSVPQGASEAFF.

This chain connects TRBV3-1 (or the pseudogene TRBV3-2) to TRBJ1-6; TRBD1 matches at 8 bases. After removal of 3 bases from V and 7 bases from J, the junction contained 5 bases not matched to a gene. The CDR3 sequence is 15 residues long. Per the germline V gene, CDR1 is LGHDT and CDR2 is YNNKEL (reference sequence). CDR3 nucleotide sequence: TGTGCCAGCAGCCAGATGAGGACAGGGAATTCACCCCTCCACTTT. This encodes CASSQMRTGNSPLHF.

The V call is TRBV4-1, the J call TRBJ2-5, with TRBD2 identical over 7 bases. V shed 0 bases and J 4 bases; nucleotides not matched to a gene: 8. Germline CDR1 is MGHRA and CDR2 is YSYEKL. CDR3 size: 16 residues. CDR3 DNA: TGCGCCAGCAGCCAAGATGTAGGGAGGGGTCGAGAGACCCAGTACTTC. Translating gives CASSQDVGRGRETQYF.

The chain employs TRBV30 and TRBJ2-3; 7 bases align to TRBD2. The CDR3 covers 15 residues. The trim removed 5 bases at V and 2 bases at J, leaving 10 bases unmatched. Germline values: CDR1 GTSNPN, CDR2 SVGIG (reference sequence). Here the CDR3 DNA reads TGTGCCTGGGACCTGAGCGGGGCTCACACAGATACGCAGTATTTT. Protein sequence: CAWDLSGAHTDTQYF.

The chain joins TRBV19 to TRBJ1-2, with D possibly matching TRBD1 (5 bases). In germline, CDR1 is LNHDA, CDR2 SQIVND (reference sequence). The CDR3 consists of 14 residues. V gave up 6 bases and J gave up 1 base, with 12 bases separating them. The DNA of the CDR3 is TGTGCCAGTAGGTTCCCGGGACTTAACTATGGCTACACCTTC. Amino acids: CASRFPGLNYGYTF.

The chain carries TRBV5-1 and TRBJ2-1; 7 bases map to TRBD2. The CDR3 sequence is 15 residues long. The ends lost 4 bases at V and 7 bases at J; junction bases unmatched: 11. Germline loops: CDR1 SGHRS, CDR2 YFSETQ. The CDR3 sequence is CASSLDGTKWNEQFF. For the CDR3, the DNA is TGCGCCAGCAGCCTGGATGGGACTAAATGGAATGAGCAGTTCTTC.